At least ten counts were recorded for the clone carrying this T cell receptor (beta chain). Its specificity is not known. This CDR3 is built from 13 residues. Germline V lookup: CDR1 SNHLY, CDR2 FYNNEI. V shed 10 bases and J 5 bases; nucleotides not matched to a gene: 10. The sample originates from a study of spatial heterogeneity in lung cancer. About the study: Matched bulk RNA-seq yielded a T cell transcriptional module score. Counts of TCR transcripts in tumor regions correlated strongly with that score.

Notes on the study in general: Counts of expanded alpha and beta TCRs within tumors tracked the tumor nonsynonymous mutation count.

TCRdb analysed the 5' RACE reads with MiXCR anew, one entry per CDR3 protein. The sample holds some 96,000 distinct CDR3 sequences, about 4.6% seen once. Noted time point: sample taken at primary tumor resection. Unsorted whole RNA of tumor, nontumor lung or frozen PBMC was sequenced. Source: lung tumor tissue, taken at surgery. The rearrangement joins TRBV2 to TRBJ1-1, with 7 positions matching TRBD1. This receptor was obtained from a male donor with early-stage non-small cell lung cancer. The CDR3 DNA reads as TGTGCCACCTCCCAGGGGGTTTGGACTGAAGCTTTCTTT. The encoded protein is CATSQGVWTEAFF.